Included here is one T cell receptor beta chain sequence, with context. Antigen specificity is unknown. The assay was immunoSEQ multiplex PCR, and TCRdb's table has in-frame clones only and misses some. Of under 1,900,000 clones listed, about 98.5% were seen once; the top ten hold approximately 0.4%. The CDR3 consists of 15 residues. CDR1 is SGHRS, CDR2 YFSETQ, per germline. The V and J ends lost 3 bases and 2 bases respectively, with 15 bases between them. The data were obtained in a study of shared clonotypes between healthy human individuals. Study findings and constraints: Generally, estimated richness proved larger in naive subsets than it did in memory subsets.

Sequencing used naive CD4+ T cells sorted from blood. Documented subset: CD45RA+ positively selected. The chain couples TRBV5-1 to TRBJ2-7; maybe TRBD2 (6 bases). The clonotype originates from a man aged 25-45 years in good health. This chain's CDR3 is CASSSSPGGAYEQYF. CDR3 DNA sequence: TGCGCCAGCAGCTCCTCGCCCGGGGGAGCCTACGAGCAGTACTTC.